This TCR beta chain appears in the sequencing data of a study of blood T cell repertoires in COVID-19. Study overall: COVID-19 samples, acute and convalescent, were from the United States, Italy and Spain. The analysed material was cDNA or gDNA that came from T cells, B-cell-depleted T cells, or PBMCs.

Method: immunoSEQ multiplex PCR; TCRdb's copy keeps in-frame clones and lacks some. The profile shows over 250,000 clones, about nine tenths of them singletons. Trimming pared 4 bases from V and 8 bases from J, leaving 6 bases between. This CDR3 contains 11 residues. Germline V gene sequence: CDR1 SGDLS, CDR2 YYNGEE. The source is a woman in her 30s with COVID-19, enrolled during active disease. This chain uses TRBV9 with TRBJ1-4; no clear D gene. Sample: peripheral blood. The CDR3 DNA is TGTGCCAGCAGCCCAGGCGAAAAACTGTTTTTT. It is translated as CASSPGEKLFF.